Here is one T cell receptor (beta chain) with its context. The antigen is undetermined. This specimen comes from a study of OX40 agonist ivuxolimab in advanced cancers. Measured with immunoSEQ multiplex PCR; TCRdb has only the in-frame clones, and not every one. The profile shows under 70,000 clones, roughly 84% of them singletons. Whole-study results and caveats: Some patients who did not respond also had low normalized T-cell clonal expansion.

V gave up 6 bases and J gave up 2 bases, with 10 bases separating them. The germline V gene has CDR1 SNHLY and CDR2 FYNNEI. CDR3 length: 14 residues. The rearrangement links TRBV2 to TRBJ2-2, with D possibly being TRBD1 (5 bases). Material: CD4+ or CD8+ T cells sorted from blood, obtained in a trial of the OX40 agonist ivuxolimab. The receptor's source is an adult with an advanced solid tumor such as melanoma, head and neck, liver or kidney cancer. The CDR3 DNA sequence: TGTGCCAGCAGGCCCCAGGGAAACACCGGGGAGCTGTTTTTT. Protein product: CASRPQGNTGELFF.